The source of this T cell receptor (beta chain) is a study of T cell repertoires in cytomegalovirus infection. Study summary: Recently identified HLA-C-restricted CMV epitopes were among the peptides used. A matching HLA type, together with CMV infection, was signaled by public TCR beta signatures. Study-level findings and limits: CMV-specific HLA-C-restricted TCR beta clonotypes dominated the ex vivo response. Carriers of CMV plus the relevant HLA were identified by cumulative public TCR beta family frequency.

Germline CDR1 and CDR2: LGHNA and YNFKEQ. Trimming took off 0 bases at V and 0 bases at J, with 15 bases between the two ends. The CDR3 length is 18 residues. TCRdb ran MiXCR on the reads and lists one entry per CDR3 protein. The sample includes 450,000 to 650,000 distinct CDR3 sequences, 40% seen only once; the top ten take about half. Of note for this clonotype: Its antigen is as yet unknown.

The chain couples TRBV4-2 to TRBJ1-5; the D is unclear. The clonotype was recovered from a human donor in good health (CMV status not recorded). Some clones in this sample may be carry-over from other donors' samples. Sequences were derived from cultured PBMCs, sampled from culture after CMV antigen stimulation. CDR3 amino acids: CASSQDPASGRSNQPQHF. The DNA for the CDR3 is TGTGCCAGCAGCCAAGACCCCGCCTCCGGGCGTAGCAATCAGCCCCAGCATTTT.